Included here is one TCR beta chain sequence, with context. The presence of a unique molecular identifier marked each TCR cDNA molecule. TCRdb called the 5' RACE reads again in MiXCR, with one record for every CDR3 protein. Of around 45,000 distinct CDR3 sequences in the sample, 20% to 25% are singletons; the top ten hold less than 9.5%. This entry belongs to a study of spatial heterogeneity in lung cancer. Study background: The authors sequenced available follow-up PBMC samples, taken a median of roughly two years after resection. A consistent excess of beta-chain over alpha-chain sequences was detected.

Time point here: blood at routine non-recurrence follow-up after resection. The germline gives CDR1 SGHRS, CDR2 YFSETQ. Germline trimming cut 0 bases from V and 5 bases from J; bases unmatched to any gene: 4. This CDR3 contains 14 residues. This receptor was taken from a female donor with early-stage non-small cell lung cancer. V gene TRBV5-1 combines with J gene TRBJ1-1; 7 bases align to TRBD1. The material was PBMCs, obtained at follow-up. CDR3 sequence reads: CASSLDRGGTEAFF. The CDR3 DNA sequence: TGCGCCAGCAGCTTGGACAGGGGCGGGACTGAAGCTTTCTTT.